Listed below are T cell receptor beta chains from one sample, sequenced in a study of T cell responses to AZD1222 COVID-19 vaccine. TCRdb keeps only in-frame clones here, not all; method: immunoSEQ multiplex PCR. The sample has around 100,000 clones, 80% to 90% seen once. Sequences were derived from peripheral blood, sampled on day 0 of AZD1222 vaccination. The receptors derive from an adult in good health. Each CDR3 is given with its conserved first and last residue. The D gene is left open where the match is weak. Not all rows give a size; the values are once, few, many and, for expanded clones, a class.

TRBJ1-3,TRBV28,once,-,CASTAGPSSGNTIYF,TGTGCCAGCACTGCGGGGCCCAGCTCTGGAAACACCATATATTTT
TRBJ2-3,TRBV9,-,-,CASSVLSSEDTQYF,TGTGCCAGCAGCGTCCTGTCTAGCGAGGATACGCAGTATTTT
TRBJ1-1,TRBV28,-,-,CATVKNTEAFF,TGTGCCACCGTTAAGAACACTGAAGCTTTCTTT
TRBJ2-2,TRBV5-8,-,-,CAPREGMVTGELFF,TGTGCCCCCCGCGAGGGGATGGTCACCGGGGAGCTGTTTTTT
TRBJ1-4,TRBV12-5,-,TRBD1,CASGLQGAAGEKLFF,TGTGCTAGTGGCCTGCAGGGGGCAGCAGGTGAAAAACTGTTTTTT
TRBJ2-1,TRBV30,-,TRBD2,CAWSHLTSGSRGEQFF,TGTGCCTGGAGTCACCTTACTAGCGGGAGCCGGGGAGAGCAGTTCTTC
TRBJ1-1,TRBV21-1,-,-,CASSKARREEMNTEAFF,TGTGCCAGCAGCAAAGCGCGTCGGGAGGAGATGAACACTGAAGCTTTCTTT
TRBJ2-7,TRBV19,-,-,CASDSGTYSSEQYF,TGTGCCAGTGATTCCGGGACTTACTCGAGCGAGCAGTACTTC
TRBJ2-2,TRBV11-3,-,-,CASSLIGGTGELFF,TGTGCCAGCAGCTTAATAGGCGGCACCGGGGAGCTGTTTTTT
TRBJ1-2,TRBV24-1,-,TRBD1,CATSGGQGTGGYTF,TGTGCCACCAGTGGGGGACAGGGTACGGGAGGCTACACCTTC
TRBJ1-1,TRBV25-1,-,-,CASSSWKGGRTEAFF,TGTGCCAGCAGCTCATGGAAAGGAGGGCGCACTGAAGCTTTCTTT
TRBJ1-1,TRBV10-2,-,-,CASSYQGKAEAFF,TGCGCCAGCAGCTACCAGGGGAAAGCTGAAGCTTTCTTT
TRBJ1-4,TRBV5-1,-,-,CASSTTGEATNEKLFF,TGCGCCAGCAGCACGACAGGCGAGGCGACTAATGAAAAACTGTTTTTT
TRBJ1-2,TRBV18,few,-,CASSPTRGQGLNYGYTF,TGTGCCAGCTCACCTACCCGGGGACAAGGGTTGAACTATGGCTACACCTTC
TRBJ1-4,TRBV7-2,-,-,CASRPGQTNEKLFF,TGTGCCAGCAGACCGGGACAAACTAATGAAAAACTGTTTTTT
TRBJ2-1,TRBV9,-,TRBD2,CASSAAGATYNEQFF,TGTGCCAGCAGCGCGGCGGGAGCTACTTACAATGAGCAGTTCTTC
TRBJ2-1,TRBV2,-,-,CASSDYLTGSYNEQFF,TGTGCCAGCAGTGATTACTTGACGGGATCCTACAATGAGCAGTTCTTC
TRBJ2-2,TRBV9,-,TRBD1,CASSGAGTGGTGELFF,TGTGCCAGCAGCGGGGCCGGGACAGGGGGCACCGGGGAGCTGTTTTTT
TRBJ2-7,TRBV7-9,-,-,CASRVLTGTHYEQYF,TGTGCCAGCAGAGTCCTCACCGGGACCCACTACGAGCAGTACTTC
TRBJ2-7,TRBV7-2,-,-,CASSLARSSNEQYF,TGTGCCAGCAGCTTAGCACGGTCGAGCAACGAGCAGTACTTC
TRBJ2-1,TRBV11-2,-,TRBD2,CASSSSGRAREQFF,TGTGCCAGCAGCTCCTCCGGGAGGGCCCGGGAGCAGTTCTTC
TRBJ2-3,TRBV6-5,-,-,CASSYLGLTTDTQYF,TGTGCCAGCAGTTACCTTGGACTGACCACAGATACGCAGTATTTT
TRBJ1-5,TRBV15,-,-,CATSSRSRGSQPQHF,TGTGCCACCAGCAGTCGTTCGCGGGGTAGTCAGCCCCAGCATTTT
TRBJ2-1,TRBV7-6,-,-,CASSFQGEQFF,TGTGCCAGCAGCTTTCAGGGGGAGCAGTTCTTC
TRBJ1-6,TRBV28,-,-,CASRPQVNNSPLHF,TGTGCCAGCAGACCGCAGGTGAATAATTCACCCCTCCACTTT